These 24 T cell receptor beta chains were all obtained from the same sample, sequenced in a study of shared clonotypes between healthy human individuals (dated by TCRdb to the early 2020s). The library was made by the immunoSEQ multiplex PCR assay. This immuneACCESS table, as held by TCRdb, lists in-frame sequences with V and J called but not all clones. Of the missing ones, under half trace to an unresolved V gene in checked studies; the others have no known cause. The sample contains millions of clones, roughly 96% of them found a single time. The ten biggest clones cover 0.1% to 0.15% of the sample. The sample taken for sequencing was naive CD4+ T cells sorted from blood. The label giving this sample's cell subset or site can be read as: CD45RA+ positively selected. The receptors were sampled from a man aged 18 to 29 in good health.

The chain is built from TRBV6-6 and TRBJ1-3; TRBD1 matches at 8 bases. Germline V lookup: CDR1 MNHNY, CDR2 SVGAGI (reference sequence). V trimming: 4 bases; J trimming: 0 bases; junction bases outside the gene matches: 5. CDR3 length: 16 residues. CDR3 in amino acids: CASSFTGGSSGNTIYF. CDR3 nucleotide sequence: TGTGCCAGCAGTTTCACAGGGGGTAGCTCTGGAAACACCATATATTTT.

The chain links TRBV19 to TRBJ1-5, with 9 bases identical to TRBD1. The CDR3 sequence is 18 residues long. J lost 1 base, V lost 4 bases, and 11 bases had no gene match. From germline, CDR1 is LNHDA and CDR2 SQIVND (reference sequence). Written as DNA, the CDR3 is TGTGCCAGTAGTACCACAGGGGGCTGGGGTAGAAGCAATCAGCCCCAGCATTTT. Translating gives CASSTTGGWGRSNQPQHF.

This clone has ten or more counts. The sample holds other DNA sequences that translate to the same CDR3. The CDR3 protein is CASRRDSSNTGELFF. CDR3 DNA sequence: TGTGCCAGCAGACGGGACAGCTCGAACACCGGGGAGCTGTTTTTT. The rearrangement uses TRBV6-5 and TRBJ2-2, with 7 bases lining up with TRBD1. Trimming at V came to 6 bases and at J to 0 bases, leaving 4 bases not matched to a gene. The CDR3 consists of 15 residues. In germline, CDR1 is MNHEY, CDR2 SVGAGI.

The V and J genes are TRBV4-1 and TRBJ1-2; a possible D gene is TRBD1 (5 bases). CDR1 and CDR2 (germline): MGHRA, YSYEKL. Trimming removed 0 bases at V and 2 bases at J, with 10 bases between. This CDR3 is built from 15 residues. The DNA for the CDR3 is TGCGCCAGCAGCCAAGATCGGGGGGTGAACTATGGCTACACCTTC. This codes for CASSQDRGVNYGYTF.

V gene TRBV9 combines with J gene TRBJ2-3, with D perhaps matching TRBD1 (6 bases). The germline gives CDR1 SGDLS, CDR2 YYNGEE. Trimming pared 0 bases from V and 6 bases from J, leaving 14 bases between. The CDR3 is made up of 15 amino acids. DNA for the CDR3: TGTGCCAGCAGCGTAGTAACAGGGAATCGGGATACGCAGTATTTT. Translated: CASSVVTGNRDTQYF.

This clone was found once. This chain connects TRBV6-5 to TRBJ2-3, with D perhaps given as TRBD1 or TRBD2 (6 bases each). The ends were cut back, 2 bases at V and 5 bases at J, with 8 bases in the middle. CDR3 length equals 13 residues. Looked up from germline, CDR1 is MNHEY and CDR2 is SVGAGI. CDR3 residues: CASSYGGQDTQYF. CDR3 nucleotides: TGTGCCAGCAGTTACGGGGGGCAAGATACGCAGTATTTT.

The chain recombines TRBV5-1 with TRBJ1-4; D may be TRBD1 (6 bases). The germline V gene encodes CDR1 SGHRS and CDR2 YFSETQ. Trimming removed 2 bases from V and 2 bases from J, with 10 bases in between. The CDR3 extends over 15 amino acids. CDR3: CASSFNRATNEKLFF. CDR3 bases: TGCGCCAGCAGCTTCAACAGGGCCACTAATGAAAAACTGTTTTTT.

The chain links TRBV5-1 to TRBJ1-2; D call uncertain. V was trimmed by 0 bases and J by 2 bases, leaving 11 bases between them. The length of the CDR3 is 15 residues. Germline V gene sequence: CDR1 SGHRS, CDR2 YFSETQ. The CDR3 spells CASSLGGTQNYGYTF. Written as DNA, the CDR3 is TGCGCCAGCAGCTTGGGTGGCACCCAAAACTATGGCTACACCTTC.

The chain uses TRBV19 and TRBJ1-2; 7 nucleotides align to TRBD1. The junction had 2 bases not matched to a gene; V was cut back by 2 bases and J by 5 bases. This CDR3 is built from 13 residues. Per germline, CDR1 LNHDA and CDR2 SQIVND (reference sequence). In nucleotides, the CDR3 is TGTGCCAGTAGTATACAACAGGGGTATGGCTACACCTTC. Translation: CASSIQQGYGYTF.

V gene TRBV7-2 combines with J gene TRBJ2-1, with TRBD2 matching 15 bases. The V gene's germline CDR1 is SGHTA and CDR2 FQGNSA. With V trimmed by 5 bases and J by 7 bases, 9 bases remained unmatched. This CDR3 comprises 17 residues. Here the CDR3 reads CASSPRAGTSGRNEQFF. The CDR3 DNA follows: TGTGCCAGCAGCCCCCGGGCGGGGACTAGCGGGAGGAATGAGCAGTTCTTC. Filled out from reference TRBV7-2 and TRBJ2-1, the complete variable domain reads GAGVSQSPSNKVTEKGKDVELRCDPISGHTALYWYRQSLGQGLEFLIYFQGNSAPDKSGLPSDRFSAERTGGSVSTLTIQRTQQEDSAVYLCASSPRAGTSGRNEQFFGPGTRLTVL.

This chain uses TRBV19 with TRBJ2-3; D gene ambiguous. Germline CDR1 LNHDA, CDR2 SQIVND (reference sequence). This CDR3 is 14 amino acids long. Trimming removed 1 base at V and 5 bases at J, with 10 bases between. In DNA form, the CDR3 reads TGTGCCAGTAGTATAGTGCCTAGAATAGATACGCAGTATTTT. This encodes CASSIVPRIDTQYF.

With respect to this clone: The sample has other DNA sequences that encode this CDR3 too. V gene TRBV5-1 combines with J gene TRBJ2-1, with D perhaps TRBD1 (5 bases). Germline V CDR1 and CDR2: SGHRS, YFSETQ. V was cut by 3 bases and J by 7 bases, with 11 bases left in between. The CDR3 is 13 residues long. In nucleotides, the CDR3 is TGCGCCAGCAGCTCCCTTCAGGGAAATGAGCAGTTCTTC. It specifies CASSSLQGNEQFF.

A single count supports this clone. The chain links TRBV6-5 to TRBJ2-1, with D uncertain. The length of the CDR3 is 11 residues. The V end lost 3 bases, the J end lost 9 bases, and 6 bases lay between the germline ends. Germline CDR1 MNHEY, CDR2 SVGAGI. The CDR3 nucleotides are TGTGCCAGCAGTTATGTATCTGAGCAGTTCTTC. It encodes CASSYVSEQFF.

The rearrangement uses TRBV30 and TRBJ1-5; unclear D gene. The germline V gene encodes CDR1 GTSNPN and CDR2 SVGIG (reference sequence). The ends were cut back, 0 bases at V and 3 bases at J, with 6 bases in the middle. The CDR3 is made up of 13 amino acids. CDR3 coding DNA: TGTGCCTGGAGTGTGGAGGCCAATCAGCCCCAGCATTTT. Protein product: CAWSVEANQPQHF. The full variable domain, rest sourced from reference TRBV30 and TRBJ1-5, is SQTIHQWPATLVQPVGSPLSLECTVEGTSNPNLYWYRQAAGRGLQLLFYSVGIGQISSEVPQNLSASRPQDRQFILSSKKLLLSDSGFYLCAWSVEANQPQHFGDGTRLSIL.

The V gene is TRBV5-1, the J gene TRBJ1-1; 8 bases fit TRBD1. Germline V gene data show CDR1 as SGHRS and CDR2 as YFSETQ. J gave up 4 bases and V 4 bases, and 3 bases lay outside the gene matches. This CDR3 is built from 13 residues. This CDR3 reads CASSGDRGTEAFF. The CDR3 DNA sequence: TGCGCCAGCAGCGGAGACAGGGGCACTGAAGCTTTCTTT.

This clone showed up just once. The chain recombines TRBV5-4 with TRBJ2-3; TRBD1 matches 10 bases. Germline CDR1 reads SGHNT; CDR2 reads YYREEE (reference sequence). V lost 3 bases, J lost 0 bases, and 4 bases stayed unmatched. The CDR3 covers 16 residues. CDR3: CASSSGQGPSTDTQYF. The CDR3 DNA reads TGTGCCAGCAGCTCGGGACAGGGGCCCAGCACAGATACGCAGTATTTT.

This clone appeared once. The gene calls are TRBV27 and TRBJ2-3, with D hard to call. The CDR3 is made up of 14 amino acids. Germline loops: CDR1 MNHEY, CDR2 SMNVEV (reference sequence). Trimming left V 0 bases short and J 4 bases short, with 8 bases between. CDR3 sequence: CASSLSIGPDTQYF. As DNA, the CDR3 is TGTGCCAGCAGTTTATCGATAGGGCCAGATACGCAGTATTTT.

This clone was seen a single time. No conserved phenylalanine or tryptophan ends this CDR3, so it is likely a read error. It is unclear where the CDR3 begins or ends on the DNA, so no DNA is shown, and the CDR3 is as TCRdb lists it. CDR3 residues: CASSYSEGRTDPGT. The chain links TRBV6-6 to TRBJ1-2. Counting both end residues, the CDR3 totals 14 amino acids. In germline, CDR1 is MNHNY, CDR2 SVGAGI (reference sequence).

The chain combines TRBV5-1 with TRBJ2-3, with 13 bases fitting TRBD2. CDR1 is SGHRS, CDR2 YFSETQ, per germline. The CDR3 sequence is 20 residues long. The V gene end was trimmed by 4 bases and the J gene end by 3 bases; junction bases not matched to a gene: 17. The CDR3 DNA follows: TGCGCCAGCAGCGGACGAAGGACTAGCGGGAGATATGCTGGTACAGATACGCAGTATTTT. Translation gives CASSGRRTSGRYAGTDTQYF. The variable domain in full, completed from reference TRBV5-1 and TRBJ2-3, reads KAGVTQTPRYLIKTRGQQVTLSCSPISGHRSVSWYQQTPGQGLQFLFEYFSETQRNKGNFPGRFSGRQFSNSRSEMNVSTLELGDSALYLCASSGRRTSGRYAGTDTQYFGPGTRLTVL.

The V call is TRBV7-2, the J call TRBJ2-7; TRBD2 agrees at 10 bases. The CDR3 is made up of 15 amino acids. Germline lookup yields CDR1 SGHTA and CDR2 FQGNSA. The junction had 4 bases not matched to a gene; V was cut back by 3 bases and J by 2 bases. Written as DNA, the CDR3 is TGTGCCAGCAGCTTGCTAGCGGGGGAGACCTACGAGCAGTACTTC. It specifies CASSLLAGETYEQYF.

The chain recombines TRBV7-2 with TRBJ2-2, with 10 bases aligning to TRBD2. Germline loops: CDR1 SGHTA, CDR2 FQGNSA. The CDR3 runs 16 residues. Germline trimming cut 2 bases from V and 4 bases from J; bases unmatched to any gene: 4. CDR3 nucleotide sequence: TGTGCCAGCAGCTTAACTAGCGGGATTGGCACCGGGGAGCTGTTTTTT. Translating it yields CASSLTSGIGTGELFF.

The rearrangement links TRBV6-1 to TRBJ1-2, with D uncertain. Trimming stripped 8 bases from V and 6 bases from J, with 13 bases between. The CDR3 has 12 residues. CDR1 MNHNS and CDR2 SASEGT come from the germline V gene. The CDR3 protein is CASQKGRDGYTF. The CDR3 coding sequence is TGTGCCAGCCAGAAGGGTCGGGATGGCTACACCTTC.

The chain employs TRBV7-3 and TRBJ2-2; D possibly uses TRBD1 or TRBD2 (5 bases each). V was clipped by 3 bases and J by 3 bases, with 8 bases between them. Germline CDR1 SGHTA, CDR2 FQGTGA. This CDR3 is 14 amino acids long. CDR3: CASSLGVYTGELFF. Written as DNA, the CDR3 is TGTGCCAGCAGCTTGGGGGTATACACCGGGGAGCTGTTTTTT.

The chain recombines TRBV7-9 with TRBJ2-7; no firm D call. The V and J ends lost 3 bases and 6 bases respectively, with 6 bases between them. CDR1 is SEHNR and CDR2 is FQNEAQ in the germline V gene (reference sequence). The CDR3 length is 11 residues. CDR3 sequence: CASSLTGEQYF. Written as DNA, the CDR3 is TGTGCCAGCAGCTTGACGGGCGAGCAGTACTTC.